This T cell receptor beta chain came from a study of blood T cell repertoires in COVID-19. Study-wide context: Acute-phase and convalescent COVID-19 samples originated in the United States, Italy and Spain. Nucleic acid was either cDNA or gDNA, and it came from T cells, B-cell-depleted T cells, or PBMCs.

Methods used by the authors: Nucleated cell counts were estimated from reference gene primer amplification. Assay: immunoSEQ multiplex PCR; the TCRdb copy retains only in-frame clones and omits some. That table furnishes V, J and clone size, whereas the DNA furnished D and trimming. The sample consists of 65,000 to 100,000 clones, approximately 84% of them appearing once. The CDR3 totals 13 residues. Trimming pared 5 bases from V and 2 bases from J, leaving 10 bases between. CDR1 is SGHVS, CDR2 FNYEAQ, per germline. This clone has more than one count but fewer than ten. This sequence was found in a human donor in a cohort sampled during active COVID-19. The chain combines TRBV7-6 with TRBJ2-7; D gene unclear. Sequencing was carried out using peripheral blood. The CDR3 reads CASSTYRTYEQYF. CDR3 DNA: TGTGCCAGCAGCACCTACAGAACCTACGAGCAGTACTTC. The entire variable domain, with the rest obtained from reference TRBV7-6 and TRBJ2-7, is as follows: GAGVSQSPRYKVTKRGQDVALRCDPISGHVSLYWYRQALGQGPEFLTYFNYEAQQDKSGLPNDRFSAERPEGSISTLTIQRTEQRDSAMYRCASSTYRTYEQYFGPGTRLTVT.